This passage covers 11 T cell receptor beta chains from one sample sequenced in a study of T cells expressing NK-cell markers (dated by TCRdb to about 2020). The library came from 5' RACE. Sequencing relied on an Illumina HiSeq 2000. One entry per CDR3 protein sequence results from the TCRdb reprocessing of the reads, with DNA left out. The record for this sample contains about 300,000 distinct CDR3 sequences. Jointly, the top ten make up around 4% of the sample. The sequencing input was blood T cells: a sorted CD56 or NKG2C T cell subset, CD4+ or CD8+ T cells, or bulk PBMC T cells (not recorded which). The receptors derive from a woman between 18 and 70 years old in good health.

V usage is TRBV5-6 and J usage is TRBJ1-2; TCRdb returns TRBD1, unconfirmable since there is no DNA. In germline, CDR1 is SGHDT, CDR2 YYEEEE. The CDR3 has 13 residues. The CDR3: CASLGGAPIGYTF.

The chain couples TRBV20-1 to TRBJ2-1; TCRdb's D call of TRBD1 is untestable without DNA. The CDR3 spans 15 residues. The germline V gene has CDR1 DFQATT and CDR2 SNEGSKA (reference sequence). CDR3 amino acids: CSAAGQATSWNEQFF.

This sequence joins TRBV7-9 and TRBJ1-2. The germline CDR1 and CDR2 sequences are SEHNR and FQNEAQ (reference sequence). The CDR3 runs to 13 residues. The CDR3 loop is CASSSQGGNGYTF.

The chain joins TRBV6-1 to TRBJ1-3. Germline V gives CDR1 MNHNS, CDR2 SASEGT. CDR3 size: 15 residues. The CDR3 loop reads CASSFDREAGNTIYF.

The CDR3: CASSFPFGGSYNEQFF. V and J are TRBV6-2 or TRBV6-3 and TRBJ2-1. The germline V gene has CDR1 MNHEY and CDR2 SVGEGT. The CDR3 contains 16 residues.

The CDR3 protein is CASSVTQATYEQYF. The chain employs TRBV6-2 or TRBV6-3 and TRBJ2-7. The CDR3 length is 14 residues. In germline, CDR1 is MNHEY, CDR2 SVGEGT.

V is TRBV7-9 and J is TRBJ2-1; lacking DNA, the TRBD1 call made by TCRdb goes unchecked. This CDR3 contains 15 residues. Germline loops: CDR1 SEHNR, CDR2 FQNEAQ (reference sequence). The CDR3 spells CASSPQGSHYNEQFF.

This chain links TRBV12-3 or TRBV12-4 with TRBJ1-5. The length of the CDR3 is 12 residues. The CDR3: CASSTATQPQHF.

V is TRBV20-1 and J is TRBJ2-3; checking the TCRdb D call of TRBD1 is not possible without DNA. CDR3 length equals 12 residues. The germline gives CDR1 DFQATT, CDR2 SNEGSKA (reference sequence). This CDR3 reads CSAIGGPDTQYF.

The chain carries TRBV20-1 and TRBJ2-1; as DNA is missing, the TRBD1 call by TCRdb cannot be tested. CDR3 length: 15 amino acids. Germline V gene data show CDR1 as DFQATT and CDR2 as SNEGSKA (reference sequence). The CDR3 loop reads CSAARTDVQAYEQFF.

The chain carries TRBV7-2 and TRBJ2-2; TCRdb's D gene call, TRBD2, goes unchecked for lack of DNA. CDR1 is SGHTA and CDR2 is FQGNSA in the germline V gene. CDR3 length: 14 amino acids. CDR3 residues: CASSGGPTTGELFF.